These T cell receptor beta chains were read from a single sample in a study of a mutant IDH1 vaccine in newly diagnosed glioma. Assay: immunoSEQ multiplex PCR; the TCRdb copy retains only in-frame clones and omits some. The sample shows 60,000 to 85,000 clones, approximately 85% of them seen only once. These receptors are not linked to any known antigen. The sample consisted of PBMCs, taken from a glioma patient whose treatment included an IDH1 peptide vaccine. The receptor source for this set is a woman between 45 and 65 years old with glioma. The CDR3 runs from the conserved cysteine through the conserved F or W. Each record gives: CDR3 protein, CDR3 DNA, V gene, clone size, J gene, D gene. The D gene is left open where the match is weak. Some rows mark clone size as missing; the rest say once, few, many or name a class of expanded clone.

CASSIDAVGSYYEQYF,TGTGCCAGTAGTATAGATGCGGTTGGCAGCTATTACGAGCAGTACTTC,TRBV19,-,TRBJ2-7,-
CASSLSVSSYNEQFF,TGTGCTAGCAGCTTGAGCGTGAGCTCCTACAATGAGCAGTTCTTC,TRBV7-7,-,TRBJ2-1,-
CASSYPPSNEQFF,TGTGCCAGCAGTTACCCCCCCTCCAATGAGCAGTTCTTC,TRBV6-5,once,TRBJ2-1,-
CSVPGQGRTGELFF,TGCAGCGTTCCAGGGCAGGGCCGAACCGGGGAGCTGTTTTTT,TRBV29-1,-,TRBJ2-2,-
CASSHGQLSSQETQYF,TGTGCCAGCAGCCACGGACAGTTGTCCTCCCAAGAGACCCAGTACTTC,TRBV5-8,-,TRBJ2-5,-
CASGTWGNEQFF,TGTGCCAGCGGGACTTGGGGTAATGAGCAGTTCTTC,TRBV6-5,-,TRBJ2-1,-
CASSPLNPGQKEPYEQYF,TGTGCCAGCTCACCTTTAAACCCGGGACAGAAAGAACCCTACGAGCAGTACTTC,TRBV18,-,TRBJ2-7,TRBD1
CASSFPRGQQFF,TGTGCCAGCAGCTTCCCAAGGGGGCAACAGTTCTTC,TRBV5-6,-,TRBJ2-1,TRBD1
CASTREGATDTQYF,TGCGCCAGCACCCGCGAGGGGGCCACAGATACGCAGTATTTT,TRBV5-1,-,TRBJ2-3,TRBD1
CASSELAESTDTQYF,TGCGCCAGCAGTGAGCTAGCAGAGAGCACAGATACGCAGTATTTT,TRBV10-1,-,TRBJ2-3,-
CASSPGPVYGYTF,TGTGCCAGCAGCCCGGGGCCCGTCTATGGCTACACCTTC,TRBV28,-,TRBJ1-2,-
CASSSPGGTGGRQPQHF,TGTGCCAGCAGCTCCCCTGGAGGGACAGGGGGACGTCAGCCCCAGCATTTT,TRBV28,-,TRBJ1-5,TRBD1
CAGDAKDSYNQPQHF,TGTGCCGGGGATGCCAAGGACAGCTACAATCAGCCCCAGCATTTT,TRBV30,once,TRBJ1-5,-
CASRATRREDTQYF,TGTGCCAGTAGGGCGACTAGGAGGGAAGATACGCAGTATTTT,TRBV19,-,TRBJ2-3,-
CASSSPLGVYGYTF,TGTGCCAGCAGTTCCCCGTTAGGGGTCTATGGCTACACCTTC,TRBV6-5,-,TRBJ1-2,-
CASIGLPYEQYF,TGTGCCAGCATCGGGCTTCCTTACGAGCAGTACTTC,TRBV2,once,TRBJ2-7,-
CASSLEEKQYF,TGTGCCAGCAGCTTAGAGGAGAAGCAGTACTTC,TRBV13,-,TRBJ2-7,-
CASTTLGPRDFLSYEQYF,TGTGCCAGCACCACCCTTGGGCCCCGGGACTTCCTCTCCTACGAGCAGTACTTC,TRBV28,once,TRBJ2-7,-
CTSSQVQNTGELFF,TGCACCAGCAGCCAAGTCCAGAACACCGGGGAGCTGTTTTTT,TRBV1,-,TRBJ2-2,-
CASSTGRSGTTDTQYF,TGTGCCAGCTCAACAGGACGTAGCGGGACCACAGATACGCAGTATTTT,TRBV18,-,TRBJ2-3,TRBD2
CASSPWTDGELFF,TGTGCCAGCAGCCCATGGACAGACGGGGAGCTGTTTTTT,TRBV5-4,-,TRBJ2-2,-
CASGLVRGTDTQYF,TGTGCTAGTGGTTTGGTACGAGGCACAGATACGCAGTATTTT,TRBV12-5,-,TRBJ2-3,-
CASSPGTTYNEQFF,TGTGCCAGCAGTCCCGGGACAACTTACAATGAGCAGTTCTTC,TRBV6-1,-,TRBJ2-1,-
CASRQRDNSAFF,TGTGCCAGCAGGCAGCGGGATAATTCCGCTTTCTTT,TRBV27,many,TRBJ1-1,-
CSPWGSGTGPPYEQYF,TGCAGCCCCTGGGGGTCCGGGACAGGGCCCCCCTACGAGCAGTACTTC,TRBV29-1,few,TRBJ2-7,TRBD1
CASSLALTTDTQYF,TGTGCCAGCAGCTTAGCGCTAACGACAGATACGCAGTATTTT,TRBV7-9,-,TRBJ2-3,-
CASSKGTGFGANVLTF,TGTGCCAGCAGCAAAGGGACAGGGTTTGGGGCCAACGTCCTGACTTTC,TRBV21-1,-,TRBJ2-6,-
CASSGGAGIGPQHF,TGCGCCAGCAGTGGAGGGGCAGGCATAGGGCCCCAGCATTTT,TRBV10-2,-,TRBJ1-5,-
CASTSQTTGYYGYTF,TGTGCCAGTACCTCCCAAACGACGGGGTACTATGGCTACACCTTC,TRBV19,-,TRBJ1-2,-
CASSLGQGDQPQHF,TGTGCCAGCAGCTTAGGGCAGGGAGATCAGCCCCAGCATTTT,TRBV7-9,-,TRBJ1-5,-
CASSLLTGQGTDTQYF,TGTGCCAGCAGCTTACTAACGGGACAGGGCACAGATACGCAGTATTTT,TRBV7-6,-,TRBJ2-3,TRBD1
CASSIEWTGRNQPQHF,TGTGCCAGTAGTATAGAATGGACAGGGCGCAATCAGCCCCAGCATTTT,TRBV19,-,TRBJ1-5,TRBD1
CASSLVGAGGYTF,TGTGCCAGCAGCTTAGTGGGGGCAGGAGGCTACACCTTC,TRBV7-2,-,TRBJ1-2,-
CASSQDAVGSSYNEQFF,TGTGCCAGCAGCCAAGATGCGGTCGGGAGTTCCTACAATGAGCAGTTCTTC,TRBV14,-,TRBJ2-1,-
CAGVIPLNTEAFF,TGTGCCGGGGTAATTCCACTGAACACTGAAGCTTTCTTT,TRBV7-9,few,TRBJ1-1,-
CSVARRAGASYNEQFF,TGCAGCGTTGCCCGTCGAGCGGGAGCCTCCTACAATGAGCAGTTCTTC,TRBV29-1,few,TRBJ2-1,TRBD2
CASSLGLGGHQPQHF,TGTGCCAGCAGCTTAGGACTCGGTGGGCATCAGCCCCAGCATTTT,TRBV11-2,-,TRBJ1-5,-
CASSDPLRVGDGYTF,TGTGCCAGCAGCGACCCCCTTCGTGTCGGAGATGGCTACACCTTC,TRBV2,-,TRBJ1-2,-
CASSLAGNDNYGYTF,TGTGCCAGCAGCTTAGCCGGTAACGATAACTATGGCTACACCTTC,TRBV7-9,-,TRBJ1-2,-
CASSSWTGGAWETQYF,TGTGCCAGCAGTTCCTGGACAGGGGGCGCGTGGGAGACCCAGTACTTC,TRBV6-5,once,TRBJ2-5,TRBD1
CASSDPELPGTQYF,TGTGCCAGCAGTGACCCCGAACTCCCCGGTACGCAGTATTTT,TRBV6-4,-,TRBJ2-3,-
CASSLRDRGGQPQHF,TGTGCCAGCAGCTTACGGGACAGGGGAGGTCAGCCCCAGCATTTT,TRBV7-6,few,TRBJ1-5,TRBD1
CASSPPGTRGKETQYF,TGTGCCAGCAGCCCGCCCGGCACAAGAGGGAAAGAGACCCAGTACTTC,TRBV14,-,TRBJ2-5,-
CASYLEGINYNEQFF,TGTGCCAGCTATCTGGAAGGGATTAACTACAATGAGCAGTTCTTC,TRBV28,-,TRBJ2-1,-
CASSPRQGGNQPQHF,TGTGCCAGCAGTCCTCGACAGGGGGGAAATCAGCCCCAGCATTTT,TRBV27,-,TRBJ1-5,TRBD1
CASSVGGWSYEQYF,TGTGCCAGTAGCGTGGGGGGTTGGTCCTACGAGCAGTACTTC,TRBV19,few,TRBJ2-7,-
CSVVWGQSSSYNEQFF,TGCAGCGTTGTCTGGGGGCAGTCGAGCTCCTACAATGAGCAGTTCTTC,TRBV29-1,-,TRBJ2-1,-
CASSQDIGRALYNEQFF,TGCGCCAGCAGCCAAGACATCGGGAGGGCCCTCTACAATGAGCAGTTCTTC,TRBV4-1,-,TRBJ2-1,TRBD2
CASSPAWEQYF,TGTGCCAGCAGCCCAGCCTGGGAGCAGTACTTC,TRBV7-9,few,TRBJ2-7,-
CASSDTGGNGYTF,TGTGCCAGCAGCGACACAGGGGGCAATGGCTACACCTTC,TRBV5-6,-,TRBJ1-2,TRBD1
CASSRLGGATSTDTQYF,TGTGCCAGCAGCCGGCTGGGGGGGGCCACTAGCACAGATACGCAGTATTTT,TRBV7-9,-,TRBJ2-3,-
CASSFRDSYEQYF,TGTGCCAGCAGTTTTAGGGATTCCTACGAGCAGTACTTC,TRBV27,-,TRBJ2-7,-